The clone carrying this T cell receptor beta chain was detected only a few times. Its specificity is not known. TCRdb analysed the 5' RACE reads with MiXCR anew, one entry per CDR3 protein. The sample shows about 390,000 distinct CDR3 sequences, 9% to 10% of them seen only once. Germline values: CDR1 SGHRS, CDR2 YFSETQ. The CDR3 runs to 13 residues. The ends were cut back, 2 bases at V and 9 bases at J, with 14 bases in the middle. This specimen belongs to a study of identical twins. Findings and limits, study-wide: Twins' excess sharing was less marked for out-of-frame beta sequences. Modelling underestimated the level of out-of-frame TCR alpha sharing observed in monozygotic twins. The study drew conclusions from cross-sectional statistical analysis, not from following the same donors.

Specimen: naive T cells sorted from blood. The sequence was collected from a woman in her fifties or sixties in good health. This chain links TRBV5-1 with TRBJ1-1; maybe TRBD1 (5 bases). The CDR3 sequence is CASSLGELAKAFF. The CDR3 DNA is TGCGCCAGCAGCTTAGGGGAGCTAGCGAAAGCTTTCTTT.